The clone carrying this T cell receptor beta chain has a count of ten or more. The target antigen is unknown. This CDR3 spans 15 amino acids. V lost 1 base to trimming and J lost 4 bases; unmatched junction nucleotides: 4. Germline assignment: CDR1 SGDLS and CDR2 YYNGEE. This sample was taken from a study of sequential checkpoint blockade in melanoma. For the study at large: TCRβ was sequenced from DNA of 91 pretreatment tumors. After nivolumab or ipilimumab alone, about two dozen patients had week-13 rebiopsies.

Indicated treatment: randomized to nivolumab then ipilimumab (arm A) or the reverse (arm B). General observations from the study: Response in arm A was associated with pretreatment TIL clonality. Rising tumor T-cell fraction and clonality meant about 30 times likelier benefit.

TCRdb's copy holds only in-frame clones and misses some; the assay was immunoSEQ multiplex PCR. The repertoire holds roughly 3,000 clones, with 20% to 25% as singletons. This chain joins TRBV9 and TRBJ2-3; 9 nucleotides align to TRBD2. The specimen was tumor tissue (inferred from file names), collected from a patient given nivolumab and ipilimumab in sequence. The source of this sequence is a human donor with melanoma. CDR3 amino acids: CASSVLAGAADTQYF. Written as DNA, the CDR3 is TGTGCCAGCAGCGTATTAGCGGGGGCAGCAGATACGCAGTATTTT. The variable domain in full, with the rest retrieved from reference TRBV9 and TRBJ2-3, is DSGVTQTPKHLITATGQRVTLRCSPRSGDLSVYWYQQSLDQGLQFLIQYYNGEERAKGNILERFSAQQFPDLHSELNLSSLELGDSALYFCASSVLAGAADTQYFGPGTRLTVL.